This TCR beta chain was obtained from a study of response to subunit inactivated influenza vaccine. A few counts support this clonotype. The CDR3 length is 15 residues. Trimming removed 2 bases from V and 7 bases from J; junction bases left unmatched: 7. TCRdb recomputed calls from the RT-PCR reads with MiXCR, one row per CDR3 protein. This sample has about 540,000 distinct CDR3 sequences; 20% to 25% occur once, and the top ten carry 2.8%. These data were also filed under a second study, of T cells expressing NK-cell markers. That paper adds: TCR beta cDNA was generated via 5'RACE template switching incorporating UMIs. All TCR beta repertoires analysed originated from sorted CD3+CD56+NKG2C+, CD3+CD56+NKG2C- and CD3+CD56-NKG2C+ T cells. Seven of the eight sequenced donors were HCMV-seropositive; one was seronegative. NKG2C+ dominant clonotype frequencies in about six donors were roughly 1.0-7.5% of CD8+ T cells.

The source of this sequence is a middle-aged man who received an inactivated influenza vaccine. The sequences come from CD4+ T cells sorted from PBMCs, collected about 13 days after vaccination. The chain couples TRBV12-3 or TRBV12-4 to TRBJ2-2, with TRBD2 identical over 7 bases. The CDR3 DNA sequence: TGTGCCAGCAGTTTATGGGGGGGTTTCGACGGGGAGCTGTTTTTT. This gives the protein CASSLWGGFDGELFF.